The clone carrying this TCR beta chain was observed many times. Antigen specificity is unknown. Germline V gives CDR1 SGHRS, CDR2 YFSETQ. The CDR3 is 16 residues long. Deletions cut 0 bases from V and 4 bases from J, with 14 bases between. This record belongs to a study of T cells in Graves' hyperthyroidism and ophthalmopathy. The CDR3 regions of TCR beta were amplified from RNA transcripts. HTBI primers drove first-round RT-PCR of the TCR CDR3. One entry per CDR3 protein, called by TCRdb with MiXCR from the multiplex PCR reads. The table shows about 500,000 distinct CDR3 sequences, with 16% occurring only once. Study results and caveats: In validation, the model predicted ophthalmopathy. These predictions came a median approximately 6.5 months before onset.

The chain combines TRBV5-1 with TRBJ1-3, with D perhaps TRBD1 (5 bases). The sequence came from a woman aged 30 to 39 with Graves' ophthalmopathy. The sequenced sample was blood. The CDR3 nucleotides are TGCGCCAGCAGCTTGGCCGGGGGGTTCTACGGAAACACCATATATTTT. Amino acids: CASSLAGGFYGNTIYF.